A selection of T cell receptor beta chains follows, all from one sample in a study of T cells in Graves' hyperthyroidism and ophthalmopathy. TCRdb reanalysed the multiplex PCR reads using MiXCR and keeps one entry per CDR3 protein. Of 130,000 or so distinct CDR3 sequences listed, more than 20% are singletons. The sample consisted of blood. The source of these receptors is a woman aged 45-65 years with Graves' hyperthyroidism that later progressed to Graves' ophthalmopathy. The CDR3 runs from the conserved cysteine through the conserved F or W. The order of the fields is CDR3 protein, CDR3 DNA, J gene, D gene, clone size, V gene, CDR3 length. The D gene is left open where the match is weak. Expanded clones are given a class, and other clones once, few, many or no size at all.

CASSIAASGWYEQYF | TGTGCCAGTAGTATAGCAGCTAGCGGGTGGTACGAGCAGTACTTC | TRBJ2-7 | TRBD2 | few | TRBV19 | 15
CSARDHRGVYGYTF | TGCAGTGCTAGAGATCACAGGGGCGTCTATGGCTACACCTTC | TRBJ1-2 | TRBD1 | NA | TRBV20-1 | 14
CASSSWGRSPGLGGGEQYF | TGTGCCAGCAGTTCCTGGGGCAGATCTCCGGGACTAGGGGGCGGCGAGCAGTACTTC | TRBJ2-7 | NA | many | TRBV6-2/TRBV6-3 | 19
CASSLDGGGANVLTF | TGTGCCAGCAGCTTGGACGGAGGTGGGGCCAACGTCCTGACTTTC | TRBJ2-6 | NA | many | TRBV5-4 | 15
CASSFLSVFNEQFF | TGTGCCAGCAGCTTTTTGTCCGTCTTCAATGAGCAGTTCTTC | TRBJ2-1 | NA | many | TRBV5-6 | 14
CASRGGSWTDTQYF | TGTGCCAGCAGGGGGGGGAGTTGGACAGATACGCAGTATTTT | TRBJ2-3 | TRBD2 | NA | TRBV6-1 | 14
CAGRGWGNQPQHF | TGTGCCGGACGAGGGTGGGGGAATCAGCCCCAGCATTTT | TRBJ1-5 | NA | many | TRBV6-1 | 13
CASSYGNKREGRRGTQYF | TGTGCCAGCAGTTACGGGAATAAGCGGGAGGGTCGTAGGGGTACGCAGTATTTT | TRBJ2-3 | TRBD2 | few | TRBV6-6 | 18
CASSYSRLAGVRGEQFF | TGTGCCAGCAGTTACTCGCGACTAGCGGGAGTTAGGGGTGAGCAGTTCTTC | TRBJ2-1 | TRBD2 | many | TRBV6-5 | 17
CAAGGGTDTQYF | TGTGCCGCAGGGGGGGGCACAGATACGCAGTATTTT | TRBJ2-3 | NA | NA | TRBV2 | 12
CASASLLYNEQFF | TGTGCCAGCGCGTCCCTTTTATACAATGAGCAGTTCTTC | TRBJ2-1 | NA | NA | TRBV7-2 | 13
CASSQGGKGNQPQHF | TGTGCCAGCAGCCAAGGGGGGAAAGGCAATCAGCCCCAGCATTTT | TRBJ1-5 | NA | NA | TRBV14 | 15
CAWSGGMNTQYF | TGTGCCTGGAGCGGAGGGATGAATACGCAGTATTTT | TRBJ2-3 | NA | few | TRBV30 | 12
CASSRGTGLGAKNIQYF | TGTGCCAGTAGTCGGGGGACAGGGTTGGGAGCCAAAAACATTCAGTACTTC | TRBJ2-4 | TRBD1 | few | TRBV19 | 17
CASRPTSGQETQYF | TGTGCCAGCCGGCCGACAAGCGGGCAAGAGACCCAGTACTTC | TRBJ2-5 | NA | few | TRBV6-1 | 14
CASSLAVGGIEKLFF | TGTGCCAGCAGCTTAGCGGTAGGGGGAATTGAAAAACTGTTTTTT | TRBJ1-4 | NA | NA | TRBV11-2 | 15
CASRQGQPNTEAFF | TGTGCCAGCAGGCAGGGACAACCGAACACTGAAGCTTTCTTT | TRBJ1-1 | NA | many | TRBV28 | 14
CASSLDGNFREKLFF | TGTGCCAGCAGCTTGGACGGGAATTTCCGAGAAAAACTGTTTTTT | TRBJ1-4 | NA | many | TRBV5-5 | 15